The T cell receptor beta chain under discussion was sequenced for a study of Ad26.COV2.S vaccination and SARS-CoV-2 variants. Sequencing was performed with immunoSEQ multiplex PCR; in TCRdb, only in-frame clones are kept and a portion is missing. In the table there are 350,000 to 400,000 clones, roughly nine tenths of which are singletons. The germline V and J ends were trimmed by 3 bases and 3 bases, with 14 bases remaining between them. The germline CDR1 and CDR2 sequences are LGHDT and YNNKEL (reference sequence). The CDR3 is made up of 15 amino acids. As for treatment: approximately 18 received Ad26.COV2.S at low or high dose, single or two shots; roughly 5 received placebo; per-sample allocation not given. Sampling took place 63 days after the first vaccine or placebo injection.

The chain uses TRBV3-1 (or the pseudogene TRBV3-2) and TRBJ2-5; no definite D call. The source material was peripheral blood, sampled in a trial of Ad26.COV2.S vaccine versus placebo. The receptor's source is a person aged 18-65 years who received the Ad26.COV2.S COVID-19 vaccine or a placebo. CDR3 coding DNA: TGTGCCAGCAGCCAGCCCCTGGCGGTGAAAGAGACCCAGTACTTC. Residues: CASSQPLAVKETQYF.